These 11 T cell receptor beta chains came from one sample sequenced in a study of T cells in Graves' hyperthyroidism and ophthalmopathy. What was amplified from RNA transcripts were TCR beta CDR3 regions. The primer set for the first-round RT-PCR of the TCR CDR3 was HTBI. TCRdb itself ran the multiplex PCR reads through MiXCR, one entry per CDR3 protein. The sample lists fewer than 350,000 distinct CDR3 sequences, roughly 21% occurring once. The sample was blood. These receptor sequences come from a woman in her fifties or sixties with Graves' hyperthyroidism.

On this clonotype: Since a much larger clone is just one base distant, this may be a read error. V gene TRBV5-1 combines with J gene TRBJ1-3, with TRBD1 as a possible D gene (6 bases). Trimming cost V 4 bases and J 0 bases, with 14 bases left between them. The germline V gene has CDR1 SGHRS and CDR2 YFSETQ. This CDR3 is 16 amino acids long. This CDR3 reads CASSSGQPGSGNTIYF. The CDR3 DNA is TGCGCCAGCAGCAGCGGACAGCCGGGCTCTGGAAACACCATATATTTT. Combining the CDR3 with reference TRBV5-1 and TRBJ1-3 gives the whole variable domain KAGVTQTPRYLIKTRGQQVTLSCSPISGHRSVSWYQQTPGQGLQFLFEYFSETQRNKGNFPGRFSGRQFSNSRSEMNVSTLELGDSALYLCASSSGQPGSGNTIYFGEGSWLTVV.

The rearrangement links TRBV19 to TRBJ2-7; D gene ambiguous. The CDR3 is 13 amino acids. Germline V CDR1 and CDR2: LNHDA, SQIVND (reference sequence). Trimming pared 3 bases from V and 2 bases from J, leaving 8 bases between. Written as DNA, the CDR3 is TGTGCCAGTAGTATCTCCCGGGCCTACGAGCAGTACTTC. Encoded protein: CASSISRAYEQYF. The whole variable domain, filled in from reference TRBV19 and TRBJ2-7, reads DGGITQSPKYLFRKEGQNVTLSCEQNLNHDAMYWYRQDPGQGLRLIYYSQIVNDFQKGDIAEGYSVSREKKESFPLTVTSAQKNPTAFYLCASSISRAYEQYFGPGTRLTVT.

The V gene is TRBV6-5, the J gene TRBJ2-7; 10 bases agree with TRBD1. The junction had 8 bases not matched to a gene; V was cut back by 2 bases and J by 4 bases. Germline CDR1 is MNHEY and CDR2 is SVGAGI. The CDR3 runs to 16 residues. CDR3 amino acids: CASSYRRTGGGYEQYF. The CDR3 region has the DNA TGTGCCAGCAGTTACCGGAGGACAGGGGGGGGATACGAGCAGTACTTC.

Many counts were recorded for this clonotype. In nucleotides, the CDR3 is TGTGCCAGCAAGTATCCAGGGGGCCACGAGCAGTACTTC. It specifies CASKYPGGHEQYF. This sequence joins TRBV6-1 and TRBJ2-7; 8 bases match TRBD1. Trimming cost V 7 bases and J 5 bases; bases outside gene matches: 7. The CDR3 length is 13 residues. CDR1 MNHNS and CDR2 SASEGT come from the germline V gene.

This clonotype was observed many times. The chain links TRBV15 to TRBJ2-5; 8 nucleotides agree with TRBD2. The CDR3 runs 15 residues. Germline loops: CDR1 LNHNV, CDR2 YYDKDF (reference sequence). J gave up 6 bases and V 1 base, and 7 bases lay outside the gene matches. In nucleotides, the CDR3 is TGTGCCACCAGCAGAGTGACGGGGGGGCGACAGACCCAGTACTTC. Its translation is CATSRVTGGRQTQYF.

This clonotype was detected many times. This CDR3 reads CASSLANSVQYEQFF. The CDR3 DNA reads TGTGCCAGCAGCTTGGCCAACTCCGTTCAATATGAGCAGTTCTTC. This chain connects TRBV5-5 to TRBJ2-1; D not resolved. Germline V gene lookup returns CDR1 SGHKS and CDR2 YYEKEE (reference sequence). The CDR3 runs to 15 residues. Trimming left V 0 bases short and J 8 bases short, with 15 bases between.

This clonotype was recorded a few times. Written as DNA, the CDR3 is TGCGCCAGCAGCATGAGACTAGCGGGCACAGATACGCAGTATTTT. Amino acids: CASSMRLAGTDTQYF. This chain connects TRBV5-1 to TRBJ2-3; 9 bases are shared with TRBD2. Per the germline V gene, CDR1 is SGHRS and CDR2 is YFSETQ. Losses at the gene ends were 4 bases for V and 1 base for J; bases not matched to a gene: 4. This CDR3 has 15 amino acids.

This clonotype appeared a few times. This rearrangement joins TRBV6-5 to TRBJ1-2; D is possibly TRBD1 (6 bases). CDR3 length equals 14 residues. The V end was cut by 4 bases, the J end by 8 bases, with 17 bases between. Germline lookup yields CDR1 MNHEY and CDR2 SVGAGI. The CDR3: CASSFPGGGGGYTF. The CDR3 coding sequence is TGTGCCAGCAGTTTCCCTGGTGGGGGCGGAGGCTACACCTTC.

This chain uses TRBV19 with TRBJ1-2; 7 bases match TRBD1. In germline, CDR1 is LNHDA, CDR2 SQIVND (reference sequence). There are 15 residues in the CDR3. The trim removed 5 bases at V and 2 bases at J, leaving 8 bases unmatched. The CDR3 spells CASSSPGQLNYGYTF. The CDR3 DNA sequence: TGTGCCAGTAGTTCACCGGGACAGCTGAACTATGGCTACACCTTC.

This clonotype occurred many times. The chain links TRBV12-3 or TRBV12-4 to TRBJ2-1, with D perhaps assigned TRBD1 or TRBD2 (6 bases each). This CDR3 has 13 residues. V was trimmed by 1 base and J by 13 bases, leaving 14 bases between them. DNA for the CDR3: TGTGCCAGCAGTTTAGAGACAGGACTACCCCAGTTCTTC. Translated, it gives CASSLETGLPQFF.

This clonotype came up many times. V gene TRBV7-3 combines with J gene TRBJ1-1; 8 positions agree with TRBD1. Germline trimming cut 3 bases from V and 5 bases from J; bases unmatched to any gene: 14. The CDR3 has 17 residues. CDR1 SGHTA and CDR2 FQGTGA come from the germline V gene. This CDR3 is CASSFPGQVIGGTEAFF. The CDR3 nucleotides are TGTGCCAGCAGCTTTCCGGGACAGGTCATTGGCGGGACTGAAGCTTTCTTT.